These T cell receptor beta chains were read from a single sample in a study of cytomegalovirus exposure and HLA in healthy donors. Sequencing used immunoSEQ multiplex PCR; TCRdb keeps in-frame clones, though not all of them. This sample carries 150,000 to 200,000 clones, more than 65% of them seen once, and the ten largest clones take approximately 6.5%. The material sequenced was PBMCs. These receptors originate from a man in his forties or fifties in good health and CMV-seropositive. Each CDR3 is given with its conserved first and last residue. D genes are given only for firm matches. Clone size is shown for a subset of rows, as once, few, many or a class of expanded clone.

TRBD1,TRBJ2-7,TRBV5-1,-,CASSLRDSLYEQYF,TGCGCCAGCAGCCTCCGGGACAGCCTTTACGAGCAGTACTTC
-,TRBJ1-5,TRBV30,few,CAWSGSSNQPQHF,TGTGCCTGGAGTGGGAGCAGCAATCAGCCCCAGCATTTT
TRBD1,TRBJ1-4,TRBV5-1,-,CASSPRDRADEKLFF,TGCGCCAGCAGCCCCCGGGACAGGGCGGATGAAAAACTGTTTTTT
TRBD2,TRBJ2-3,TRBV7-2,few,CASSLSRLAGGRADTQYF,TGTGCCAGCAGCTTATCCAGGCTAGCGGGGGGGCGGGCAGATACGCAGTATTTT
-,TRBJ2-3,TRBV7-7,-,CASSRSGSTDTQYF,TGTGCTAGCAGCCGGAGCGGGAGCACAGATACGCAGTATTTT
-,TRBJ1-4,TRBV7-9,-,CASSLVRGLDEKLFF,TGTGCCAGCAGCTTAGTTCGGGGTTTGGATGAAAAACTGTTTTTT
TRBD1,TRBJ1-5,TRBV5-4,-,CASSLGTGEGQPQHF,TGTGCCAGCAGCTTGGGGACAGGGGAGGGACAGCCCCAGCATTTT
TRBD1,TRBJ2-2,TRBV7-8,-,CASSYSDRVRTGELFF,TGTGCCAGCAGCTACAGTGACAGGGTGCGCACCGGGGAGCTGTTTTTT
-,TRBJ1-2,TRBV7-2,-,CASSLGGATINYGYTF,TGTGCCAGCAGCTTAGGTGGGGCCACGATAAACTATGGCTACACCTTC
TRBD1,TRBJ2-2,TRBV7-3,-,CASSPDRGQGTGELFF,TGTGCCAGCAGCCCGGACCGGGGACAGGGGACCGGGGAGCTGTTTTTT
TRBD1,TRBJ2-4,TRBV7-8,once,CASSLNRQGSKNIQYF,TGTGCCAGCAGCTTAAATAGACAGGGAAGCAAAAACATTCAGTACTTC
-,TRBJ1-3,TRBV15,-,CATSRAEGSTGNTIYF,TGTGCCACCAGCAGAGCAGAGGGATCCACTGGAAACACCATATATTTT
-,TRBJ1-6,TRBV19,-,CASTQRDSLGSSPLHF,TGTGCCAGTACCCAAAGGGACTCCCTCGGATCGTCACCCCTCCACTTT
TRBD1,TRBJ2-1,TRBV6-5,-,CASRPTGGIEQFF,TGTGCCAGCAGGCCGACAGGGGGCATTGAGCAGTTCTTC
-,TRBJ1-1,TRBV10-2,-,CASTSGTEAFF,TGCGCCAGCACATCAGGCACTGAAGCTTTCTTT
-,TRBJ2-1,TRBV7-9,-,CASSADYEQFF,TGTGCCAGCAGCGCGGACTATGAGCAGTTCTTC
TRBD2,TRBJ2-1,TRBV7-3,once,CASSLRSSGGDRNEQFF,TGTGCCAGCAGCTTACGGTCTAGCGGGGGGGATAGGAATGAGCAGTTCTTC
-,TRBJ1-2,TRBV27,-,CASKVLWEGSEGGYTF,TGTGCCAGCAAGGTTCTTTGGGAGGGGTCGGAGGGTGGCTACACCTTC
TRBD1,TRBJ1-1,TRBV10-2,-,CATEDRVDTEAFF,TGCGCCACCGAGGACAGGGTGGACACTGAAGCTTTCTTT